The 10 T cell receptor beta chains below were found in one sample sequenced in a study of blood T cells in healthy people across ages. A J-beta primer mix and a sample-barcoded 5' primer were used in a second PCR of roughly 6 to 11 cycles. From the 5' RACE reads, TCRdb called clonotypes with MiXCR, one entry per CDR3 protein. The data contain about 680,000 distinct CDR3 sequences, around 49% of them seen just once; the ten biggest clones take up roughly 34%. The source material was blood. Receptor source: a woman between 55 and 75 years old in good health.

CDR3 in amino acids: CASSFGTGGFSGEQYF. CDR3 nucleotides: TGTGCCAGCAGTTTCGGGACAGGGGGCTTTAGTGGCGAGCAGTACTTC. The chain carries TRBV12-3 or TRBV12-4 and TRBJ2-7; 12 nucleotides match TRBD1. The ends lost 3 bases at V and 6 bases at J; junction bases unmatched: 9. This CDR3 is 16 amino acids long.

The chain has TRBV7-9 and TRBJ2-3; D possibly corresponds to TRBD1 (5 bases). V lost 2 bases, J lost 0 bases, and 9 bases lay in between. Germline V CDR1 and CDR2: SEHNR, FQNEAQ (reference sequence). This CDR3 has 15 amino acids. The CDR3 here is CASSLSAGSTDTQYF. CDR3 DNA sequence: TGTGCCAGCAGCTTATCGGCAGGGAGCACAGATACGCAGTATTTT.

CDR3 coding DNA: TGTGCCAGCAGCTTTGACCCCTCCTACGAGCAGTACTTC. The encoded protein is CASSFDPSYEQYF. V usage is TRBV7-2 and J usage is TRBJ2-7; D is uncertain. Germline V gene lookup returns CDR1 SGHTA and CDR2 FQGNSA. The CDR3 spans 13 residues. V was shortened by 3 bases and J by 0 bases, with 6 bases between the two germline ends.

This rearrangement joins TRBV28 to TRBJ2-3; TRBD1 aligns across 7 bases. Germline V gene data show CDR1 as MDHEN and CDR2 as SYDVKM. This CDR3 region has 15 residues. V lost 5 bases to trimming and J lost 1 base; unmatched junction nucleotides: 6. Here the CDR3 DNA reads TGTGCCAGCAGTAACCCCGGGACAGGCACAGATACGCAGTATTTT. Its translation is CASSNPGTGTDTQYF.

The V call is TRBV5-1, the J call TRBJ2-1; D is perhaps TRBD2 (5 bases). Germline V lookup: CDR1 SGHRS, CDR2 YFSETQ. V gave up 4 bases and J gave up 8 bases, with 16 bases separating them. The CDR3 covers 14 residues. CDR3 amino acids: CASSVAPSFYEQFF. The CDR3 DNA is TGCGCCAGCAGCGTGGCCCCTAGCTTTTATGAGCAGTTCTTC.

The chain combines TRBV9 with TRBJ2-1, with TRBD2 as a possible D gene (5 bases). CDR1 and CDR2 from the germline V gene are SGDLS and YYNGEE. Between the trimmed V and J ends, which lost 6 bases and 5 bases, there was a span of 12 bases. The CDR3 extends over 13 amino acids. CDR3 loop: CASTAGGNNEQFF. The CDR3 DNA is TGTGCCAGCACCGCGGGTGGTAACAATGAGCAGTTCTTC.

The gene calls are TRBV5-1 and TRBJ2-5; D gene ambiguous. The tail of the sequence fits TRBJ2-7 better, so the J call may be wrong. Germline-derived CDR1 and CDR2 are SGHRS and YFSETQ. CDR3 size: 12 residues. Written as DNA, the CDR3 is TGCGCCAGCAGCTTAGAAGACCACGAGCAGTACTTC. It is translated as CASSLEDHEQYF.

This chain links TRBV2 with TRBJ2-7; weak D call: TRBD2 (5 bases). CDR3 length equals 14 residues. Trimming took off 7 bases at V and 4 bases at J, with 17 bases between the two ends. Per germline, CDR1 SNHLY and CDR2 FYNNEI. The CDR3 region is CASTRRYDSYEQYF. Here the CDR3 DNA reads TGTGCCAGCACACGGAGGTATGATAGTTACGAGCAGTACTTC.

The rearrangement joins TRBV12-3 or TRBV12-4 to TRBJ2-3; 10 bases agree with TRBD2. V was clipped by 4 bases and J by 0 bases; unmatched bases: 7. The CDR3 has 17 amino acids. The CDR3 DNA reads TGTGCCAGCAGTTATTTCGGACTAGCGGCTAGCACAGATACGCAGTATTTT. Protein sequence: CASSYFGLAASTDTQYF.

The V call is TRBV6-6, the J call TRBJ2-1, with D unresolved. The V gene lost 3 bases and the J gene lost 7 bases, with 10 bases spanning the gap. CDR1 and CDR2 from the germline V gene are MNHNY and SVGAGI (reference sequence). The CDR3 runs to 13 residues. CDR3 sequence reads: CASSYRLVNEQFF. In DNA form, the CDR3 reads TGTGCCAGCAGTTATAGGTTAGTGAATGAGCAGTTCTTC.